The clone carrying this T cell receptor (beta chain) was detected once. The sample is drawn from a study of blood T cell repertoires in COVID-19. Measured with immunoSEQ multiplex PCR; TCRdb has only the in-frame clones, and not every one. The sample contains about 70,000 clones, approximately 86% of which appear only once. The material sequenced was peripheral blood. The receptor's source is a woman aged 60-75 years with acute or convalescent COVID-19.

The CDR3 loop reads CASSDGQGASPLHF. As DNA, the CDR3 is TGTGCCAGCAGTGACGGACAGGGGGCTTCACCCCTCCACTTT. The chain employs TRBV6-4 and TRBJ1-6, with 11 bases that match TRBD1. After removal of 2 bases from V and 9 bases from J, the junction contained 0 bases not matched to a gene. This CDR3 is 14 amino acids long. The V gene's germline CDR1 is MRHNA and CDR2 SNTAGT.